This paragraph covers one T cell receptor (beta chain) sequence. Its cognate antigen has yet to be identified. Base quality data are lacking; no much larger clone is found one base away. The method behind the library was the immunoSEQ multiplex PCR assay. Here the immuneACCESS table is served through TCRdb, limited to in-frame sequences with V and J called. Missing clones are a known gap in these copies; in checked studies unresolved V genes cover under half, and the rest lacks a known reason. The sample table holds about 13,000 clones, of which 86% were seen once. The ten largest clones take up 10% to 12% of the sample. The data were taken from a study of technical replicates of blood from a few donors (dated by TCRdb to 2015 to 2018). There are 14 amino acids in the CDR3, from cysteine to phenylalanine inclusive. CDR3 DNA only is kept here, 42 bases in frame from base 1. V is cut by 0 bases and J by 7 bases, and the space between the germline ends is 13 bases. Sequences SGHNT (CDR1) and YYREEE (CDR2) are obtained from the germline V gene (reference sequence).

This chain joins TRBV5-4 to TRBJ1-2; the D gene is not confidently resolved. The sequence was collected from a human donor in good health. The specimen was PBMCs. In nucleotide form, the sequence is TGTGCCAGCAGCTTGGAAGTCAATAGAGGTGGCTACACCTTC. The translation is CASSLEVNRGGYTF.